Shown below are 27 T cell receptor beta chains from a single sample sequenced in a study of blood T cell repertoires in COVID-19. The protocol was immunoSEQ multiplex PCR, while the TCRdb copy is restricted to in-frame clones and leaves out a portion. The sample yields over 200,000 clones, just over 85% seen once. Sequenced input: PBMCs or T cells enriched from blood (not recorded which). The receptors come from a man younger than 35 who had recovered from COVID-19.

The V and J genes are TRBV5-8 and TRBJ2-3, with TRBD2 matching over 7 bases. Germline CDR1 SGHTS, CDR2 YDEGEE. The junction had 7 bases not matched to a gene; V was cut back by 4 bases and J by 2 bases. This CDR3 contains 15 residues. DNA of the CDR3: TGTGCCAGCAGCCTCGGGGAGGGAGTCACAGATACGCAGTATTTT. It is translated as CASSLGEGVTDTQYF.

This chain joins TRBV10-3 and TRBJ2-1; possibly TRBD2 for D (5 bases). Germline lookup yields CDR1 ENHRY and CDR2 SYGVKD. This CDR3 spans 14 amino acids. Trimming took off 6 bases at V and 0 bases at J, with 9 bases between the two ends. The CDR3 nucleotides are TGTGCCATCAGGAGCGGAGCCTCCTACAATGAGCAGTTCTTC. This codes for CAIRSGASYNEQFF.

This chain joins TRBV27 and TRBJ1-2; D is possibly TRBD1 (5 bases). The V end was cut by 0 bases, the J end by 3 bases, with 8 bases between. CDR1 and CDR2 from the germline V gene are MNHEY and SMNVEV (reference sequence). There are 14 residues in the CDR3. The CDR3, as DNA: TGTGCCAGCAGTTTATCAGCCAGGGACTATGGCTACACCTTC. It specifies CASSLSARDYGYTF.

The rearrangement links TRBV7-6 to TRBJ2-1; a weak D match, TRBD1 (5 bases). CDR1 SGHVS and CDR2 FNYEAQ come from the germline V gene. V was cut by 3 bases and J by 5 bases, with 20 bases left in between. This CDR3 has 17 amino acids. CDR3 in amino acids: CASSFGWTTQGNNEQFF. The CDR3 bases are TGTGCCAGCAGCTTCGGGTGGACGACGCAGGGCAACAATGAGCAGTTCTTC.

This chain connects TRBV7-6 to TRBJ2-3, with D hard to call. Germline loops: CDR1 SGHVS, CDR2 FNYEAQ. The CDR3 is made up of 15 amino acids. Trimming removed 1 base at V and 4 bases at J, with 12 bases between. CDR3 sequence: CASSLVGGGSDTQYF. CDR3 nucleotide sequence: TGTGCCAGCAGCTTAGTAGGCGGCGGCTCAGATACGCAGTATTTT.

V and J are TRBV3-1 (or the pseudogene TRBV3-2) and TRBJ2-1; 10 bases align to TRBD2. With V trimmed by 0 bases and J by 2 bases, 7 bases remained unmatched. Germline V gives CDR1 LGHDT, CDR2 YNNKEL (reference sequence). There are 18 residues in the CDR3. The CDR3 sequence: CASSQDYQREGPYNEQFF. The DNA for the CDR3 is TGTGCCAGCAGCCAAGATTACCAGCGGGAGGGGCCCTACAATGAGCAGTTCTTC.

As for this clone: Other DNA sequences of this sample code for an identical CDR3. The genes are TRBV10-3 and TRBJ2-7; 7 nucleotides agree with TRBD1. Germline assignment: CDR1 ENHRY and CDR2 SYGVKD. The V and J ends lost 4 bases and 2 bases, in that order; junction bases with no gene match: 2. The CDR3 loop spans 13 amino acids. CDR3 residues: CAISGTGAYEQYF. In DNA, the CDR3 is TGTGCCATCAGTGGAACAGGGGCCTACGAGCAGTACTTC.

The V gene is TRBV6-5, the J gene TRBJ1-5, with a weak D call TRBD1 (5 bases). V dropped 2 bases and J dropped 6 bases, with 11 bases sitting between them. Germline lookup yields CDR1 MNHEY and CDR2 SVGAGI. The CDR3 spans 14 residues. CDR3 sequence: CASSYRQGSQPQHF. CDR3 sequence (DNA): TGTGCCAGCAGTTACCGGCAGGGTAGTCAGCCCCAGCATTTT.

The rearrangement joins TRBV6-6 to TRBJ1-5; D ambiguous. The CDR3 has 16 residues. Germline CDR1 and CDR2: MNHNY and SVGAGI (reference sequence). V was shortened by 0 bases and J by 2 bases, with 11 bases between the two germline ends. The CDR3 protein is CASSYSPEVGNQPQHF. CDR3 DNA: TGTGCCAGCAGTTACTCTCCGGAGGTGGGCAATCAGCCCCAGCATTTT.

This rearrangement joins TRBV5-8 to TRBJ2-3; a weak D match, TRBD1 (7 bases). The germline gives CDR1 SGHTS, CDR2 YDEGEE. CDR3 length equals 16 residues. The V and J ends lost 4 bases and 2 bases respectively, with 17 bases between them. CDR3 sequence reads: CASSRGDRGNTDTQYF. The CDR3 DNA reads TGTGCCAGCAGCCGCGGGGACAGAGGAAACACAGATACGCAGTATTTT.

The genes are TRBV30 and TRBJ1-4; D is uncertain. Germline loops: CDR1 GTSNPN, CDR2 SVGIG (reference sequence). The V and J ends lost 1 base and 7 bases respectively, with 10 bases between them. This CDR3 is built from 13 residues. The CDR3 region is CAWSALPGEKLFF. The CDR3 DNA reads TGTGCCTGGAGTGCGCTCCCGGGTGAAAAACTGTTTTTT.

This sequence joins TRBV12-3 or TRBV12-4 and TRBJ1-1, with D possibly TRBD1 on 5 matching bases. The CDR3 is 13 residues long. V was trimmed by 6 bases and J by 2 bases, leaving 10 bases between them. CDR3 DNA: TGTGCCAGCAGCTCAGGACACAACACTGAAGCTTTCTTT. Translation gives CASSSGHNTEAFF.

This clone occurred once. V gene TRBV7-9 combines with J gene TRBJ2-1, with TRBD2 identical over 9 bases. This CDR3 has 14 residues. With V trimmed by 5 bases and J by 4 bases, 3 bases remained unmatched. Germline lookup yields CDR1 SEHNR and CDR2 FQNEAQ (reference sequence). CDR3 protein: CASSLSGRYNEQFF. The DNA of the CDR3 is TGTGCCAGCAGCCTAAGCGGGAGGTACAATGAGCAGTTCTTC. Variable domain in full (rest from reference TRBV7-9 and TRBJ2-1): DTGVSQNPRHKITKRGQNVTFRCDPISEHNRLYWYRQTLGQGPEFLTYFQNEAQLEKSRLLSDRFSAERPKGSFSTLEIQRTEQGDSAMYLCASSLSGRYNEQFFGPGTRLTVL.

V is TRBV4-1 and J is TRBJ1-6; the match to TRBD1 covers 9 bases. The CDR3 contains 16 residues. Germline CDR1 is MGHRA and CDR2 is YSYEKL. J lost 8 bases, V lost 1 base, and 6 bases had no gene match. Here the CDR3 DNA reads TGCGCCAGCAGCCAAGGCTTGGACAGGGGTGATTCACCCCTCCACTTT. Translation gives CASSQGLDRGDSPLHF.

The V call is TRBV12-5, the J call TRBJ1-6, with 7 bases fitting TRBD1. Germline assignment: CDR1 LGHNT and CDR2 FRNRAP. V lost 8 bases, J lost 6 bases, and 4 bases stayed unmatched. The CDR3 loop spans 13 amino acids. CDR3 in DNA: TGTGCTAGTACGGGGGACAGTAATTCACCCCTCCACTTT. Its translation is CASTGDSNSPLHF. Full variable domain (outside the CDR3, taken from reference TRBV12-5 and TRBJ1-6): DARVTQTPRHKVTEMGQEVTMRCQPILGHNTVFWYRQTMMQGLELLAYFRNRAPLDDSGMPKDRFSAEMPDATLATLKIQPSEPRDSAVYFCASTGDSNSPLHFGNGTRLTVT.

The V and J genes are TRBV7-2 and TRBJ1-2; 8 bases are a match to TRBD1. The CDR3 runs 14 residues. CDR1 and CDR2 (germline): SGHTA, FQGNSA. The V gene end was trimmed by 2 bases and the J gene end by 2 bases; junction bases not matched to a gene: 1. In nucleotides, the CDR3 is TGTGCCAGCAGCTTACAGGGGGCCAACTATGGCTACACCTTC. Its translation is CASSLQGANYGYTF.

This chain links TRBV7-9 with TRBJ1-4; 8 bases fit TRBD1. V was pared by 5 bases and J by 7 bases, with 6 bases of the junction left unmatched. Germline assignment: CDR1 SEHNR and CDR2 FQNEAQ (reference sequence). The CDR3 length is 14 residues. CDR3 bases: TGTGCCAGCAGCAAAGACAGGGGAGGTGAAAAACTGTTTTTT. Translated: CASSKDRGGEKLFF.

Comments on this clone: Other nucleotide sequences in the sample specify the same CDR3. This chain joins TRBV12-3 or TRBV12-4 and TRBJ2-7, with a tentative D call TRBD1 (6 bases). The CDR3 is 12 amino acids. Trimming took 5 bases from V and 4 from J, leaving 9 bases between them. The CDR3 DNA sequence: TGTGCCAGCAGTCTAGGACAGTACGAGCAGTACTTC. It codes for CASSLGQYEQYF.

The gene calls are TRBV10-3 and TRBJ2-7, with D possibly TRBD2 on 6 matching bases. This CDR3 contains 13 residues. Trimming shortened V by 7 bases and J by 3 bases, and 13 bases separated the two germline ends. Looked up from germline, CDR1 is ENHRY and CDR2 is SYGVKD. The CDR3 DNA is TGTGCCATCAAGGATAGCGGTGTCTACGAGCAGTACTTC. This sequence encodes CAIKDSGVYEQYF.

This CDR3 is CASSLSGGWTEAFF. CDR3 bases: TGTGCCAGCAGTTTATCGGGGGGTTGGACTGAAGCTTTCTTT. The chain links TRBV27 to TRBJ1-1; D is possibly TRBD1 (5 bases). V was trimmed by 0 bases and J by 5 bases, leaving 10 bases between them. The CDR3 is 14 residues long. Germline V gives CDR1 MNHEY, CDR2 SMNVEV (reference sequence).

This chain links TRBV5-4 with TRBJ2-7; 7 nucleotides line up with TRBD1. Germline CDR1 reads SGHNT; CDR2 reads YYREEE (reference sequence). The junction had 10 bases not matched to a gene; V was cut back by 3 bases and J by 4 bases. This CDR3 region has 15 residues. As DNA, the CDR3 is TGTGCCAGCAGCTACCCCGGGGACAGAATTTACGAGCAGTACTTC. Its protein product is CASSYPGDRIYEQYF.

On this clone: In the same sample, other DNA sequences code for this CDR3. The chain joins TRBV5-4 to TRBJ2-3; 9 bases are shared with TRBD2. This CDR3 contains 17 residues. Losses at the gene ends were 0 bases for V and 2 bases for J; bases not matched to a gene: 7. Germline lookup yields CDR1 SGHNT and CDR2 YYREEE (reference sequence). CDR3 residues: CASSLGGLAGVTDTQYF. CDR3 bases: TGTGCCAGCAGCTTGGGCGGCTTAGCGGGGGTCACAGATACGCAGTATTTT. The entire variable domain, with the rest obtained from reference TRBV5-4 and TRBJ2-3, is as follows: ETGVTQSPTHLIKTRGQQVTLRCSSQSGHNTVSWYQQALGQGPQFIFQYYREEENGRGNFPPRFSGLQFPNYSSELNVNALELDDSALYLCASSLGGLAGVTDTQYFGPGTRLTVL.

The chain carries TRBV6-4 and TRBJ1-1, with a weak D call TRBD1 (6 bases). CDR3 length equals 12 residues. Trimming took off 3 bases at V and 4 bases at J, with 6 bases between the two ends. Germline values: CDR1 MRHNA, CDR2 SNTAGT. The CDR3 reads CASSEGGTEAFF. DNA of the CDR3: TGTGCCAGCAGTGAAGGGGGCACTGAAGCTTTCTTT.

The chain links TRBV3-1 (or the pseudogene TRBV3-2) to TRBJ2-1, with 8 positions matching TRBD2. This CDR3 spans 16 amino acids. CDR1 is LGHDT, CDR2 YNNKEL, per germline (reference sequence). Losses at the gene ends were 5 bases for V and 7 bases for J; bases not matched to a gene: 13. For the CDR3, the DNA is TGTGCCAGCAGCTACAATCCGGGACTAGGGATTAATGAGCAGTTCTTC. The encoded protein is CASSYNPGLGINEQFF.

The rearrangement uses TRBV3-1 (or the pseudogene TRBV3-2) and TRBJ2-1, with 15 bases fitting TRBD2. This CDR3 region has 16 residues. Germline V gene lookup returns CDR1 LGHDT and CDR2 YNNKEL (reference sequence). V was pared by 5 bases and J by 10 bases, with 9 bases of the junction left unmatched. The CDR3 coding sequence is TGTGCCAGCAGCGCCGTGGGACTAGCGGGAGGCGGCGAGCAGTTCTTC. This translates into CASSAVGLAGGGEQFF.

The gene calls are TRBV3-1 (or the pseudogene TRBV3-2) and TRBJ2-7; D perhaps matches TRBD1 (6 bases). This CDR3 is built from 13 residues. With 2 bases removed from V and 7 bases from J, the gap between germline ends came to 12 bases. Per the germline V gene, CDR1 is LGHDT and CDR2 is YNNKEL (reference sequence). CDR3 amino acids: CASSQLVGGEQYF. The CDR3 coding sequence is TGTGCCAGCAGCCAACTGGTAGGGGGAGAGCAGTACTTC.

This rearrangement joins TRBV5-1 to TRBJ1-4; D uncertain. CDR3 size: 13 residues. Trimming took 2 bases from V and 8 from J, leaving 10 bases between them. Germline-derived CDR1 and CDR2 are SGHRS and YFSETQ. In nucleotides, the CDR3 is TGCGCCAGCAGCTTTGAGGGTTCGGAAAAACTGTTTTTT. Protein sequence: CASSFEGSEKLFF.